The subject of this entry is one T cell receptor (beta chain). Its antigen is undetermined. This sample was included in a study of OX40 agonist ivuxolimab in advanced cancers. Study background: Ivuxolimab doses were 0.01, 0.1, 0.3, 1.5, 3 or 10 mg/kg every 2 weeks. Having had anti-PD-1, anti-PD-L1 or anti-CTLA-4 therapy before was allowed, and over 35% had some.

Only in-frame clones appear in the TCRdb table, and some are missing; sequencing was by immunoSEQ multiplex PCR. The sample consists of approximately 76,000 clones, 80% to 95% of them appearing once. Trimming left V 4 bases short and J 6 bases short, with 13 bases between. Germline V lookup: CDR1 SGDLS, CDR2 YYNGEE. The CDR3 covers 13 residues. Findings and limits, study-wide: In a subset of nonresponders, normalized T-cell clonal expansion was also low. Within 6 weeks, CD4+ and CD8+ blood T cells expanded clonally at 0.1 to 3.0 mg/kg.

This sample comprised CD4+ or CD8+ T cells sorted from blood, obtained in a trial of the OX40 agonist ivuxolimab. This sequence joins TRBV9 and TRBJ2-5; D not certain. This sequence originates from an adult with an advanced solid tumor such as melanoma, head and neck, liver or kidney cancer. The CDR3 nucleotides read TGTGCCAGCAGCTCTGGGATGGGAAAGACCCAGTACTTC. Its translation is CASSSGMGKTQYF.